The T cell receptor beta chain under discussion was sequenced for a study of regulatory T cells in long-lasting Graves disease. Study conclusions and caveats: TRBV28, TRBJ1-2 and TRBJ2-5 were favored in persistent disease.

As to time point: newly diagnosed GD, antithyroid drugs for less than 3 months. The authors made the TCR library using RNA they extracted from PBMCs. The CDR3 extends over 16 amino acids. The V end lost 1 base, the J end lost 0 bases, and 7 bases lay between the germline ends. Germline V gene lookup returns CDR1 SGHAT and CDR2 FQNNGV. As regards this clonotype: The antigen is undetermined.

Construction of TCR beta libraries relied on iRepertoire HTBI primers and on Arm-PCR targeting CDR3 regions. TCRdb processed the multiplex PCR reads anew with MiXCR; each CDR3 protein has one entry. The profile shows 250,000 to 300,000 distinct CDR3 sequences, more than 15% of them singletons. These data are also associated with another study on T cells in Graves' hyperthyroidism and ophthalmopathy. As that report states: Thyroid ultrasound and orbital computed tomography, with clinical symptoms and serum thyroxine and TRAb, informed diagnoses. Among thyroid clonotypes expanded above 0.001, most also appeared in blood. Ophthalmopathy and stable hyperthyroidism were separated by a 13 V-J model.

The source material was peripheral blood mononuclear cells (PBMCs), sampled at new diagnosis, from a patient treated with antithyroid drugs. The clonotype originates from a woman in her twenties or thirties with Graves disease. The rearrangement links TRBV11-2 to TRBJ2-6; D is undetermined. DNA of the CDR3: TGTGCCAGCAGCTTAGGGACGGGCTCTGGGGCCAACGTCCTGACTTTC. The encoded protein is CASSLGTGSGANVLTF.